This T cell receptor (beta chain) was captured by sequencing in a study of cytotoxic CD8 clonotypes in ibrutinib-treated CLL. Study-wide context: Within the patient group, around twelve were relapsed/refractory and some 14 treatment-naive, and around 18 were IGHV unmutated. Among the samples, the mean was roughly 260,000 productive templates and 85,000 to 100,000 productive rearrangements. Notes on the study in general: Baseline-level clonality went beyond age-matched healthy donors and moved in step with circulating CD8+ T-cell counts.

On this clone itself: Antigen: not known.

The targeted sequencing depth was 1 in 200,000 to 1 in 1 million T cells. Some clones are missing from TCRdb's copy, which holds only in-frame ones; the method was immunoSEQ multiplex PCR. The sample has over 150,000 clones, around 72% seen once; the top ten hold about an eighth. This specimen consisted of PBMCs, obtained after 24 months of ibrutinib treatment. The clonotype was recovered from a human donor with chronic lymphocytic leukemia.

CDR3 in DNA: TGTGCCAGCAGCTTAGCCCTAAGCCGGACAGCGGTCTATGGCTACACCTTC. Translating gives CASSLALSRTAVYGYTF. The chain uses TRBV7-2 and TRBJ1-2, with D maybe TRBD1 (6 bases). This CDR3 has 17 amino acids. Germline CDR1 SGHTA, CDR2 FQGNSA. Deletions cut 0 bases from V and 4 bases from J, with 18 bases between.